Listed below are T cell receptor beta chains from one sample, sequenced in a study of vaccination effects on CD4 cells after COVID-19. No antigen is known for these receptors. Only in-frame clones appear in the TCRdb table, and some are missing; sequencing was by immunoSEQ multiplex PCR. The table has about 22,000 clones, 75% to 85% seen once. The sample in question was CD4+ T cells from PBMCs cultured with a peptide pool, obtained before COVID-19 vaccination. The receptors derive from a human donor who had a prior SARS-CoV-2 infection. CDR3s include the opening cysteine and the closing phenylalanine or tryptophan. Fields, in order: V gene, clone size, D gene, J gene, CDR3 protein, CDR3 DNA. A D gene is named only where the DNA matches it firmly. Expanded clones are given a class, and other clones once, few, many or no size at all.

>TRBV4-3|.|TRBD2|TRBJ2-7
CASSQGLEYEQYF
TGCGCCAGCAGCCAGGGACTAGAGTACGAGCAGTACTTC
>TRBV5-1|.|.|TRBJ2-1
CASSLVRASSYNEQFF
TGCGCCAGCAGCTTGGTTCGGGCGAGCTCCTACAATGAGCAGTTCTTC
>TRBV5-1|.|.|TRBJ2-3
CASSLPSFSDTQYF
TGCGCCAGCAGCCTACCTAGCTTTTCAGATACGCAGTATTTT
>TRBV25-1|.|TRBD1|TRBJ2-7
CASSELDRGSYEQYF
TGTGCCAGCAGTGAGCTCGACAGGGGTTCCTACGAGCAGTACTTC
>TRBV18|.|.|TRBJ1-2
CASSPYGELGYTF
TGTGCCAGCTCGCCTTACGGGGAATTGGGCTACACCTTC
>TRBV7-2|.|.|TRBJ2-3
CASSLGGKESTDTQYF
TGTGCCAGCAGCTTAGGTGGGAAGGAGAGCACAGATACGCAGTATTTT
>TRBV4-2|once|.|TRBJ2-2
CASSQEGETSNTGELFF
TGTGCCAGCAGCCAAGAAGGGGAAACTTCGAACACCGGGGAGCTGTTTTTT
>TRBV5-4|few|TRBD1|TRBJ1-2
CASREQGLDGYTF
TGTGCCAGCAGGGAACAGGGGTTAGATGGCTACACCTTC
>TRBV3-1/TRBV3-2|.|.|TRBJ2-7
CASSQSDGSYEQYF
TGTGCCAGCAGCCAGTCTGATGGTTCCTACGAGCAGTACTTC
>TRBV28|.|TRBD1|TRBJ2-7
CASSLGAGGVNEQYF
TGTGCCAGCAGTTTAGGGGCAGGGGGTGTCAACGAGCAGTACTTC
>TRBV24-1|.|.|TRBJ2-5
CATGTPGAETQYF
TGTGCCACCGGGACGCCTGGGGCCGAGACCCAGTACTTC
>TRBV5-4|.|TRBD2|TRBJ2-1
CASSSGGPQRGEQFF
TGTGCCAGCAGTTCGGGGGGGCCCCAACGGGGTGAGCAGTTCTTC
>TRBV7-2|.|TRBD1|TRBJ2-7
CASSFGTGAREQYF
TGTGCCAGCAGCTTTGGGACAGGGGCCCGGGAGCAGTACTTC
>TRBV12-3/TRBV12-4|once|.|TRBJ1-1
CASSWEENTEAFF
TGTGCCAGCAGTTGGGAGGAGAACACTGAAGCTTTCTTT
>TRBV5-4|.|.|TRBJ2-3
CASSIDTVRTDTQYF
TGTGCCAGCAGCATCGACACGGTCCGAACAGATACGCAGTATTTT
>TRBV7-3|.|TRBD2|TRBJ2-1
CASSPTSGTNEQFF
TGTGCCAGCAGCCCAACTAGCGGGACCAATGAGCAGTTCTTC
>TRBV6-5|medium-sized|.|TRBJ2-3
CASSSSTDTQYF
TGTGCCAGCAGTTCTAGCACAGATACGCAGTATTTT
>TRBV6-2/TRBV6-3|once|.|TRBJ2-5
CASSRIPEYQETQYF
TGTGCCAGCAGCCGAATCCCTGAGTACCAAGAGACCCAGTACTTC
>TRBV30|.|.|TRBJ1-3
CACSNRVSGNTIYF
TGTGCCTGCAGCAACAGAGTCTCTGGAAACACCATATATTTT
>TRBV7-9|.|TRBD2|TRBJ2-1
CASSRGTRGDNEQFF
TGTGCCAGCAGTCGAGGGACTAGGGGAGACAATGAGCAGTTCTTC
>TRBV11-2|.|.|TRBJ1-2
CASSVGVYGYTF
TGTGCCAGCAGTGTCGGAGTTTACGGCTACACCTTC
>TRBV7-2|.|TRBD2|TRBJ2-1
CASSQQGTSHEQFF
TGTGCCAGCAGCCAACAAGGGACTAGCCATGAGCAGTTCTTC
>TRBV20-1|.|.|TRBJ2-7
CSASLEPDTRVQYF
TGCAGTGCTAGTCTGGAACCCGACACCAGGGTGCAGTACTTC
>TRBV2|.|TRBD2|TRBJ2-5
CASSPQGGETQYF
TGTGCCAGCAGTCCCCAGGGAGGGGAGACCCAGTACTTC